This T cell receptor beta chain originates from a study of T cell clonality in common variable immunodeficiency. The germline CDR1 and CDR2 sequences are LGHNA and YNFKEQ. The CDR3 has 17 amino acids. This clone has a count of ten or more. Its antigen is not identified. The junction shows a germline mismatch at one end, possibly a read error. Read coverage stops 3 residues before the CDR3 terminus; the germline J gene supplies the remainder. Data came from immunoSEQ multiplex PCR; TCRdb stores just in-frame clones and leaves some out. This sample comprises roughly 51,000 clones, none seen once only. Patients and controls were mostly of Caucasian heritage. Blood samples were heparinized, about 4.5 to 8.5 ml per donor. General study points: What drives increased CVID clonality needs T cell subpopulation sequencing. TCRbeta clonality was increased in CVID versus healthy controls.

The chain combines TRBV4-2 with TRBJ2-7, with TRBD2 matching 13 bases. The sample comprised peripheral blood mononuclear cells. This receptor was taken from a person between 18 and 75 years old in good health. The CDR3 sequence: CASSQELAGGPAYEQYF. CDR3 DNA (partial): TGCGCCAGCAGCCAAGAACTAGCGGGAGGGCCCGCCTACGAG.